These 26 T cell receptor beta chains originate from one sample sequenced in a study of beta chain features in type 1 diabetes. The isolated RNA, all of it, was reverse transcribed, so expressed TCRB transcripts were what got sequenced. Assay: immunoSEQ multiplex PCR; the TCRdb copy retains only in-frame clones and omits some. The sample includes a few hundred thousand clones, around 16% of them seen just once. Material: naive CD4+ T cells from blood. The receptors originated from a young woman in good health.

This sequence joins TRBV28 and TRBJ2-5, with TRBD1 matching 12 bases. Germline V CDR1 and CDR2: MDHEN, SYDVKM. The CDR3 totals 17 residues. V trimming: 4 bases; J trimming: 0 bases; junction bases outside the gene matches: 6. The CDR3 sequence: CASSSRDRGRYQETQYF. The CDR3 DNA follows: TGTGCCAGCAGTTCCCGGGACAGGGGGCGGTACCAAGAGACCCAGTACTTC. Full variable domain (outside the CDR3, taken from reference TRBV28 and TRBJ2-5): DVKVTQSSRYLVKRTGEKVFLECVQDMDHENMFWYRQDPGLGLRLIYFSYDVKMKEKGDIPEGYSVSREKKERFSLILESASTNQTSMYLCASSSRDRGRYQETQYFGPGTRLLVL.

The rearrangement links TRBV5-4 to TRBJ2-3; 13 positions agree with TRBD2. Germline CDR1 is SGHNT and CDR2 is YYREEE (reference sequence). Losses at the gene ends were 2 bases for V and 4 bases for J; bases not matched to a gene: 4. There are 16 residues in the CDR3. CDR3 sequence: CASSLRTSGSPDTQYF. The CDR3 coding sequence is TGTGCCAGCAGCTTACGGACTAGCGGGAGCCCAGATACGCAGTATTTT.

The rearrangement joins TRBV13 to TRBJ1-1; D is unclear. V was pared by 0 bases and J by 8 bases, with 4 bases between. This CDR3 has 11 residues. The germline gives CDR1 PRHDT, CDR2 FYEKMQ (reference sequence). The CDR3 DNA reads TGTGCCAGCAGCTTAGGTCGGGAAGCTTTCTTT. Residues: CASSLGREAFF. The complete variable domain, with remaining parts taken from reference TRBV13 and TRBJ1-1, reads AAGVIQSPRHLIKEKRETATLKCYPIPRHDTVYWYQQGPGQDPQFLISFYEKMQSDKGSIPDRFSAQQFSDYHSELNMSSLELGDSALYFCASSLGREAFFGQGTRLTVV.

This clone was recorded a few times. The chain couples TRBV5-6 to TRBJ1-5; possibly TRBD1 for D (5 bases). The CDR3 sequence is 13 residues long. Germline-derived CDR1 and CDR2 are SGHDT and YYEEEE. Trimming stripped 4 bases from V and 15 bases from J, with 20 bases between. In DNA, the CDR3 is TGTGCCAGCAGCGTATACGGGGACCTGGGAGGGCATTTT. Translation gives CASSVYGDLGGHF.

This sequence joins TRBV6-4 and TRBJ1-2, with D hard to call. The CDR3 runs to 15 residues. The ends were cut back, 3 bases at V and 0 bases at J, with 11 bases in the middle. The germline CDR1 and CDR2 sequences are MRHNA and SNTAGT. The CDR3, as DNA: TGTGCCAGCAGTGATATAGCGAGAGCTAACTATGGCTACACCTTC. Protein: CASSDIARANYGYTF.

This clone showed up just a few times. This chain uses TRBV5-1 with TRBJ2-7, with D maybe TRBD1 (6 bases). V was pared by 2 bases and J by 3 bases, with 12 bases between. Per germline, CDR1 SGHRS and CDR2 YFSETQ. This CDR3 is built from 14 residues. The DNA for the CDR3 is TGCGCCAGCAGCTTCCGACAGGACAGCTACGAGCAGTACTTC. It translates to CASSFRQDSYEQYF.

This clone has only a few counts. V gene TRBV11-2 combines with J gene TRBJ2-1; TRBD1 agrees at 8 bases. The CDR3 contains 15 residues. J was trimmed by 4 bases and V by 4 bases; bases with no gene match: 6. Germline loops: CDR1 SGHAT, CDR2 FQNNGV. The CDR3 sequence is CASSYRRQGYNEQFF. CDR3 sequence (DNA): TGTGCCAGCAGCTACCGCCGACAGGGGTACAATGAGCAGTTCTTC.

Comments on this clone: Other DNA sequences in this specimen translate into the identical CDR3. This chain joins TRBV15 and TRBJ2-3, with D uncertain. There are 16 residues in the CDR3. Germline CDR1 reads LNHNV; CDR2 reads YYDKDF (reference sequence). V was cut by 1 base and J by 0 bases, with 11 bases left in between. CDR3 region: CATSRGAPISTDTQYF. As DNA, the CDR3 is TGTGCCACCAGCAGAGGAGCGCCGATAAGCACAGATACGCAGTATTTT.

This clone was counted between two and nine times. The CDR3 loop is CAWGNSGGYEQYF. Here the CDR3 DNA reads TGTGCCTGGGGGAACTCGGGGGGCTACGAGCAGTACTTC. This sequence joins TRBV30 and TRBJ2-7; 7 bases map to TRBD2. Germline V gives CDR1 GTSNPN, CDR2 SVGIG (reference sequence). This CDR3 is 13 amino acids long. The V and J ends lost 5 bases and 3 bases, in that order; junction bases with no gene match: 7. Drawing the rest from reference TRBV30 and TRBJ2-7, the complete variable domain is SQTIHQWPATLVQPVGSPLSLECTVEGTSNPNLYWYRQAAGRGLQLLFYSVGIGQISSEVPQNLSASRPQDRQFILSSKKLLLSDSGFYLCAWGNSGGYEQYFGPGTRLTVT.

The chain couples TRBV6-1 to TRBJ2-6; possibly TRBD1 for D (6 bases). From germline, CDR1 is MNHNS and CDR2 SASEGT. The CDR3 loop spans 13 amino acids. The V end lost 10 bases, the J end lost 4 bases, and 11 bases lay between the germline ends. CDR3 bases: TGTGCCATCAACAGGGTCGGGGCCAACGTCCTGACTTTC. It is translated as CAINRVGANVLTF.

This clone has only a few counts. In DNA form, the CDR3 reads TGTGCCTGGAGTGGGACTAGCGGGAGGTCGTTTCGGGAGCTGTTTTTT. This gives the protein CAWSGTSGRSFRELFF. The chain uses TRBV30 and TRBJ2-2; 14 bases agree with TRBD2. CDR1 is GTSNPN and CDR2 is SVGIG in the germline V gene (reference sequence). The CDR3 covers 16 residues. V shed 1 base, J shed 9 bases, and the junction held 7 bases outside the gene matches.

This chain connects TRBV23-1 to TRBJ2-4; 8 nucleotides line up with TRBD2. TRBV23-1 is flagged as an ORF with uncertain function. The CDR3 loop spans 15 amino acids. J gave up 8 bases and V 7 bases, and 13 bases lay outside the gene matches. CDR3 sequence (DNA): TGCGCCAGCAAAGGGAGCAAGCGGGAGCGGCACATTCAGTACTTC. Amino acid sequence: CASKGSKRERHIQYF.

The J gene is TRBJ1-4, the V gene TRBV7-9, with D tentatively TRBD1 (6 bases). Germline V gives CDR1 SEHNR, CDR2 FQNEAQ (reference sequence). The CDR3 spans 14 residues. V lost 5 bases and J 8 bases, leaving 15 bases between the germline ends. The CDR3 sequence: CASSIQGGAEKLFF. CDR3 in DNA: TGTGCCAGCAGCATACAGGGTGGCGCAGAAAAACTGTTTTTT.

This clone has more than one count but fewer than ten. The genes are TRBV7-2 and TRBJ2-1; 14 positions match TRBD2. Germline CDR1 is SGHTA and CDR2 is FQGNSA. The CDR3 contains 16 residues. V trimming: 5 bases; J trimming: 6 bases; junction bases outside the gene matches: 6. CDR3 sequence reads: CASSKGTSGSGNEQFF. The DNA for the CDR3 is TGTGCCAGCAGCAAAGGGACTAGCGGGAGTGGCAATGAGCAGTTCTTC.

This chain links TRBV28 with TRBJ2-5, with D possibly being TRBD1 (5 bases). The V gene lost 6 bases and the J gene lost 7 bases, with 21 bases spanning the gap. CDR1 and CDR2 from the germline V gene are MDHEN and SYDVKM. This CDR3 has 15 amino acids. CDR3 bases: TGTGCCAGCAGGGAGACAGCCGCACACATACTGACCCAGTACTTC. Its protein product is CASRETAAHILTQYF.

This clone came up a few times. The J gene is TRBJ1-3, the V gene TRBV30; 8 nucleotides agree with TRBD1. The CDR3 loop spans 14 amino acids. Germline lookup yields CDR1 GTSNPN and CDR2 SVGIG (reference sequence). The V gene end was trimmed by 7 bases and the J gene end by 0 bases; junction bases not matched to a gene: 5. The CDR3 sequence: CASSGQGSGNTIYF. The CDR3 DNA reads TGTGCCTCGTCCGGACAGGGCTCTGGAAACACCATATATTTT.

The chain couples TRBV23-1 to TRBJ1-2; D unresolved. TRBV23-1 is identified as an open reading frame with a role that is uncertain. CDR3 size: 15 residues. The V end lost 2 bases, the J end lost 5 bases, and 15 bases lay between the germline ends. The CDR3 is CASSQGQHTSYGYTF. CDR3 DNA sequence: TGCGCCAGCAGTCAAGGGCAGCATACTTCTTATGGCTACACCTTC.

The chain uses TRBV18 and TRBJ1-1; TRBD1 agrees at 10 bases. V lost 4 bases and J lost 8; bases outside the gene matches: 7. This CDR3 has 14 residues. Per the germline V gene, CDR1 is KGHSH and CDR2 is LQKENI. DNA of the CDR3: TGTGCCAGCTCACTACGCGGGACAGGGGAAGAAGCTTTCTTT. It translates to CASSLRGTGEEAFF.

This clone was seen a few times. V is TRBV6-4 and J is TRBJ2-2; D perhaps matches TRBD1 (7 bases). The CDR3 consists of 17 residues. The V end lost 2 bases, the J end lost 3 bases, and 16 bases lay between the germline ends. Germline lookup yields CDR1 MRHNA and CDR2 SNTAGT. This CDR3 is CASSDRYRGGDTGELFF. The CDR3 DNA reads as TGTGCCAGCAGTGACAGGTACAGGGGAGGAGACACCGGGGAGCTGTTTTTT.

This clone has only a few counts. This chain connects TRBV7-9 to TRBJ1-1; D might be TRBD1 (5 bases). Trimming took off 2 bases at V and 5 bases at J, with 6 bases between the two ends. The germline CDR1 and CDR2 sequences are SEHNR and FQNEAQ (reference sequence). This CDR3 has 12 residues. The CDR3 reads CASSLRQTEAFF. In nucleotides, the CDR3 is TGTGCCAGCAGCTTAAGACAGACTGAAGCTTTCTTT.

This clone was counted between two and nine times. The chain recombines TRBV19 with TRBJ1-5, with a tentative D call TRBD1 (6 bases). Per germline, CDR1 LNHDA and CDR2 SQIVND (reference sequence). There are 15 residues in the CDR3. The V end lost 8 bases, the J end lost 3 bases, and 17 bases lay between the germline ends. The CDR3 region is CASRQGNHINQPQHF. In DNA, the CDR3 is TGTGCCAGTCGTCAGGGGAACCATATCAATCAGCCCCAGCATTTT.

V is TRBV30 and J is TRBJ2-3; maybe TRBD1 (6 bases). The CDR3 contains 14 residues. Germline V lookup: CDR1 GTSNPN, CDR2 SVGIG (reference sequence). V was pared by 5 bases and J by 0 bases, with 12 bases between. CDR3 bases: TGTGCCTGGGACATACAGGGCAGCACAGATACGCAGTATTTT. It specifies CAWDIQGSTDTQYF.

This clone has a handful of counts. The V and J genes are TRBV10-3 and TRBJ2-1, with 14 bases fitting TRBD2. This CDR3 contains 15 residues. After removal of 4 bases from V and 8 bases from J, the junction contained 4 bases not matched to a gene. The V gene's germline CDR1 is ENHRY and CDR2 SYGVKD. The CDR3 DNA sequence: TGTGCCATCAGTGCGTCGGGACTAGCGGGAGATGAGCAGTTCTTC. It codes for CAISASGLAGDEQFF.

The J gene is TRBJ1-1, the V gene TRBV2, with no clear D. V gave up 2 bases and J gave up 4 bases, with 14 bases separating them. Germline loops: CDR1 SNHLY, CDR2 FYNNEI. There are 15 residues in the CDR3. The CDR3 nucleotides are TGTGCCAGCAGTGAATTCATGGGCAGTGGCACTGAAGCTTTCTTT. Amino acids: CASSEFMGSGTEAFF. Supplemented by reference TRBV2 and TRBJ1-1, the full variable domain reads EPEVTQTPSHQVTQMGQEVILRCVPISNHLYFYWYRQILGQKVEFLVSFYNNEISEKSEIFDDQFSVERPDGSNFTLKIRSTKLEDSAMYFCASSEFMGSGTEAFFGQGTRLTVV.

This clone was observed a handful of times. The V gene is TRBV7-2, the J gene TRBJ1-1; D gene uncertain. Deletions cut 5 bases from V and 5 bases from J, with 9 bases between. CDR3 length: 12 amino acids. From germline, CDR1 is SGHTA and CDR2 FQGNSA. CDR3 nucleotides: TGTGCCAGCAGCCATCAGTTGACTGAAGCTTTCTTT. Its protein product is CASSHQLTEAFF.

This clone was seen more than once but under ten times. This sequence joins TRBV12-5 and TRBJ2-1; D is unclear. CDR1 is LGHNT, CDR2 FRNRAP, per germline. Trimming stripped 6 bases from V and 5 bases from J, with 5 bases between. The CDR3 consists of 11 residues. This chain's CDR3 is CASGLDNEQFF. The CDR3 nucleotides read TGTGCTAGTGGCCTAGACAATGAGCAGTTCTTC.